This TCR beta chain derives from a study of PD-L1 blockade in urothelial cancer. Study context: A median blood sample held about 140,000 T cells and tens of thousands of unique TCRs.

The CDR3 runs to 15 residues. V dropped 4 bases and J dropped 2; count of bases not matched to a gene: 6. Germline loops: CDR1 SGHTA, CDR2 FQGNSA. A spike-in of synthetic TCR analog templates was added to each PCR. Produced via immunoSEQ multiplex PCR; TCRdb's table is partial and in-frame only. The sample shows tens of thousands of clones, approximately 90% of them seen only once. Study observations and caveats: Where pretreatment blood TCR clonality fell below the median, better survival was predicted.

Details on this clone: Its cognate antigen is unknown.

The study enrolled patients with locally advanced or metastatic urothelial carcinoma. The rearrangement uses TRBV7-2 and TRBJ2-7, with 9 nucleotides matching TRBD1. This clonotype originated in a woman in her 70s with urothelial cancer. The sample in question was PBMCs, obtained around atezolizumab (anti-PD-L1) treatment. CDR3 amino acids: CASSSPGQGAYEQYF. The CDR3 nucleotides are TGTGCCAGCAGCTCCCCGGGACAGGGTGCCTACGAGCAGTACTTC.